This T cell receptor (beta chain) was retrieved from a study of T-cell memory formation after mild COVID-19. Study-wide points: A second wave expanding day 15 to 37 was CD4+-biased; contracting clones were balanced.

TCRdb recomputed calls from the 5' RACE reads with MiXCR, one row per CDR3 protein. The sample records about 280,000 distinct CDR3 sequences, 8% to 10% being singletons. This CDR3 has 15 residues. Germline V gene lookup returns CDR1 SEHNR and CDR2 FQNEAQ (reference sequence). The ends lost 5 bases at V and 4 bases at J; junction bases unmatched: 8. Of note for this clonotype: What it recognizes is unknown.

J is TRBJ1-3 and V is TRBV7-9, with 7 nucleotides matching TRBD1. This TCR derives from a man between 18 and 35 years old who had mild COVID-19 (a few samples of this study predate the infection). Cell type and time point are not known. Sequenced material: PBMCs or a T cell subset sorted from them (not recorded which). CDR3 coding DNA: TGTGCCAGCAGCGATTACAGGGGCTACGGAAACACCATATATTTT. Protein: CASSDYRGYGNTIYF. The full variable domain, its missing parts supplied by reference TRBV7-9 and TRBJ1-3, is DTGVSQNPRHKITKRGQNVTFRCDPISEHNRLYWYRQTLGQGPEFLTYFQNEAQLEKSRLLSDRFSAERPKGSFSTLEIQRTEQGDSAMYLCASSDYRGYGNTIYFGEGSWLTVV.